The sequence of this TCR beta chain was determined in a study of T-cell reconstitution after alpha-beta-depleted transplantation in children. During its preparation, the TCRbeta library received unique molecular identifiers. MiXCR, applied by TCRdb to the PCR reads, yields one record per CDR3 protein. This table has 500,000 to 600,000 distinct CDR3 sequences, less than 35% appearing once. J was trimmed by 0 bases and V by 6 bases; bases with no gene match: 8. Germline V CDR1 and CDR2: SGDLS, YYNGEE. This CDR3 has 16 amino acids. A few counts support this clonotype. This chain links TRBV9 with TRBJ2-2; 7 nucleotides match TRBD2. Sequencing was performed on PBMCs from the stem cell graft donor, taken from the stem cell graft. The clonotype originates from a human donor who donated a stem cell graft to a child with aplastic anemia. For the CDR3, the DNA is TGTGCCAGCAACTCGGGGAGGGCGACGAACACCGGGGAGCTGTTTTTT. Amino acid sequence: CASNSGRATNTGELFF.